One sample yielded the 22 T cell receptor beta chains listed below, sequenced in a study of blood T cells in healthy people across ages. Alongside a J-beta primer mix, a sample-barcoded 5' primer served in a second PCR lasting 7 to 11 cycles. TCRdb redid the calling of the 5' RACE reads with MiXCR, one entry per CDR3 protein. Here the sample spans 1.5 million to 2 million distinct CDR3 sequences, around 48% being singletons. The specimen was blood. These receptors were collected from a woman aged 40 to 50 in good health.

The CDR3 nucleotides are TGTGCCAGCAGTGAAGATATCCGGGGAAACTACGAGCAGTACTTC. This gives the protein CASSEDIRGNYEQYF. The chain has TRBV25-1 and TRBJ2-4; D is perhaps TRBD2 (5 bases). The J call is in doubt because the DNA end fits TRBJ2-7 better. In germline, CDR1 is MGHDK, CDR2 SYGVNS. This CDR3 has 15 amino acids.

This sequence joins TRBV15 and TRBJ2-4; D unresolved. The J call may be incorrect, as the DNA end agrees better with TRBJ2-7. Germline-derived CDR1 and CDR2 are LNHNV and YYDKDF (reference sequence). There are 13 residues in the CDR3. The CDR3 here is CATSRERFYEQYF. CDR3 DNA sequence: TGTGCCACCAGCAGAGAGAGATTCTACGAGCAGTACTTC.

The rearrangement joins TRBV20-1 to TRBJ2-4; D remains ambiguous. Germline V lookup: CDR1 DFQATT, CDR2 SNEGSKA (reference sequence). V dropped 4 bases and J dropped 4 bases, with 11 bases sitting between them. This CDR3 is 13 amino acids long. For the CDR3, the DNA is TGCAGTGCTACGGCGGTCCTTAAAAACATTCAGTACTTC. Translation: CSATAVLKNIQYF.

The chain has TRBV7-9 and TRBJ2-1; 10 bases line up with TRBD1. The CDR3 spans 19 residues. Trimming at V came to 1 base and at J to 0 bases, leaving 9 bases not matched to a gene. From germline, CDR1 is SEHNR and CDR2 FQNEAQ (reference sequence). The CDR3 nucleotides read TGTGCCAGCAGCTTAGTTGGAGGACGGGACAGGGGCTCCTACAATGAGCAGTTCTTC. It encodes CASSLVGGRDRGSYNEQFF.

The chain uses TRBV28 and TRBJ1-6; D gene unclear. CDR3 length equals 14 residues. V lost 11 bases, J lost 0 bases, and 11 bases lay in between. Germline V gene data show CDR1 as MDHEN and CDR2 as SYDVKM. CDR3 residues: CASRWNSYNSPLHF. Written as DNA, the CDR3 is TGTGCCTCCCGTTGGAACTCCTATAATTCACCCCTCCACTTT.

Note on this clonotype: One junction end does not reproduce the germline sequence, and a read error may be involved. V usage is TRBV6-5 and J usage is TRBJ1-4, with 7 bases that match TRBD1. Germline V gene data show CDR1 as MNHEY and CDR2 as SVGAGI. The CDR3 totals 16 residues. DNA for the CDR3: TGCGCCAGCACCAGGACAGGATTTGCAACTAATGAAAAACTGTTTTTT. Amino acid sequence: CASTRTGFATNEKLFF.

The V call is TRBV6-1, the J call TRBJ2-3; 9 bases are shared with TRBD1. Germline CDR1 and CDR2: MNHNS and SASEGT. Trimming at V came to 4 bases and at J to 4 bases, leaving 9 bases not matched to a gene. The CDR3 consists of 16 residues. CDR3 in amino acids: CASSALPGQGPDTQYF. CDR3 in DNA: TGTGCCAGCAGTGCCCTCCCGGGACAGGGCCCAGATACGCAGTATTTT.

This chain joins TRBV7-2 and TRBJ2-1; no clear D gene. The V gene's germline CDR1 is SGHTA and CDR2 FQGNSA. The ends were cut back, 2 bases at V and 10 bases at J, with 15 bases in the middle. The CDR3 sequence is 14 residues long. The CDR3 coding sequence is TGTGCCAGCAGCTTAAGATTCGACGGATACGAGCAGTTCTTC. It codes for CASSLRFDGYEQFF. The entire variable domain, with the rest obtained from reference TRBV7-2 and TRBJ2-1, is as follows: GAGVSQSPSNKVTEKGKDVELRCDPISGHTALYWYRQSLGQGLEFLIYFQGNSAPDKSGLPSDRFSAERTGGSVSTLTIQRTQQEDSAVYLCASSLRFDGYEQFFGPGTRLTVL.

This chain links TRBV28 with TRBJ2-5; 15 bases align to TRBD2. This CDR3 spans 18 amino acids. The J segment lost 1 base and the V segment lost 5 bases, leaving 8 bases of the junction unmatched. Germline CDR1 is MDHEN and CDR2 is SYDVKM. In nucleotides, the CDR3 is TGTGCCAGCAGTGTAAGGACTAGCGGGGGGGCCCTCCAAGAGACCCAGTACTTC. Amino acids: CASSVRTSGGALQETQYF.

The chain carries TRBV5-4 and TRBJ2-5, with D tentatively TRBD2 (6 bases). V gave up 4 bases and J gave up 4 bases, with 17 bases separating them. The CDR3 has 15 amino acids. Germline lookup yields CDR1 SGHNT and CDR2 YYREEE (reference sequence). CDR3 amino acids: CASSPRREFAETQYF. As DNA, the CDR3 is TGTGCCAGCAGCCCTCGCCGGGAGTTTGCAGAGACCCAGTACTTC.

Notes on this clonotype: One end of the junction fails to match germline, which may point to a read error. CDR3 region: CACSSGQGDNQPQHF. For the CDR3, the DNA is TGCGCCTGCAGCTCGGGACAGGGAGACAATCAGCCCCAGCATTTT. The J gene is TRBJ1-5, the V gene TRBV5-1; 9 bases are a match to TRBD1. Germline lookup yields CDR1 SGHRS and CDR2 YFSETQ. CDR3 length equals 15 residues. Full variable domain (missing parts from reference TRBV5-1 and TRBJ1-5): KAGVTQTPRYLIKTRGQQVTLSCSPISGHRSVSWYQQTPGQGLQFLFEYFSETQRNKGNFPGRFSGRQFSNSRSEMNVSTLELGDSALYLCACSSGQGDNQPQHFGDGTRLSIL.

This clonotype was seen a handful of times. The CDR3 spells CSVLGGTSGGASSNEQFF. CDR3 nucleotides: TGCAGCGTTTTGGGAGGGACTAGCGGGGGGGCAAGTTCAAATGAGCAGTTCTTC. The rearrangement uses TRBV29-1 and TRBJ2-1, with TRBD2 matching 16 bases. Germline loops: CDR1 SQVTM, CDR2 ANQGSEA. J was trimmed by 7 bases and V by 5 bases; bases with no gene match: 14. This CDR3 is 18 amino acids long.

This clonotype was recorded a few times. At one end, the junction sequence differs from germline, possibly due to a read error. This chain connects TRBV3-1 to TRBJ2-5; 7 positions match TRBD2. CDR1 is LGHDT and CDR2 is YNNKEL in the germline V gene (reference sequence). This CDR3 is 15 amino acids long. CDR3 sequence (DNA): TGTGCCAGCAGCCAAGAAGGCGGGACTACCTCGACCCGGTACTTC. Its protein is CASSQEGGTTSTRYF.

This clonotype appeared a few times. The chain recombines TRBV28 with TRBJ2-4; D remains unclear. The germline CDR1 and CDR2 sequences are MDHEN and SYDVKM. Trimming stripped 8 bases from V and 4 bases from J, with 9 bases between. The length of the CDR3 is 12 residues. The CDR3 DNA reads TGTGCCAGCGGACGGAAGAAAAACATTCAGTACTTC. Residues: CASGRKKNIQYF. Using reference TRBV28 and TRBJ2-4 for the parts outside the CDR3, the full variable domain is DVKVTQSSRYLVKRTGEKVFLECVQDMDHENMFWYRQDPGLGLRLIYFSYDVKMKEKGDIPEGYSVSREKKERFSLILESASTNQTSMYLCASGRKKNIQYFGAGTRLSVL.

This clonotype has at least ten counts. The chain has TRBV28 and TRBJ2-7; D is perhaps TRBD1 (5 bases). This CDR3 comprises 12 residues. Germline CDR1 MDHEN, CDR2 SYDVKM. V lost 5 bases, J lost 2 bases, and 7 bases lay in between. CDR3 in amino acids: CASSTTAYEQYF. The CDR3 nucleotides read TGTGCCAGCAGTACGACAGCCTACGAGCAGTACTTC.

The chain is built from TRBV7-2 and TRBJ2-1; D is unresolved. Germline V gives CDR1 SGHTA, CDR2 FQGNSA. The CDR3 runs 16 residues. V was shortened by 3 bases and J by 0 bases, with 12 bases between the two germline ends. CDR3 in DNA: TGTGCCAGCAGCTTGGACCTTACTCCCTCCTACAATGAGCAGTTCTTC. Translating it yields CASSLDLTPSYNEQFF.

This clonotype has just a few counts. V and J are TRBV29-1 and TRBJ1-2; D might be TRBD1 (5 bases). This CDR3 has 12 amino acids. Germline V gives CDR1 SQVTM, CDR2 ANQGSEA. V was shortened by 2 bases and J by 8 bases, with 12 bases between the two germline ends. CDR3 nucleotides: TGCAGCGTTGAATCGGGCGCAGGGGGCTACACCTTC. Residues: CSVESGAGGYTF.

This clonotype was recorded a few times. This chain uses TRBV29-1 with TRBJ1-2, with D tentatively TRBD1 (6 bases). Trimming cost V 5 bases and J 4 bases, with 11 bases left between them. Germline V lookup: CDR1 SQVTM, CDR2 ANQGSEA. The CDR3 contains 12 residues. The CDR3 sequence is CSVPGGLYGYTF. The CDR3 DNA reads as TGCAGCGTTCCCGGGGGGCTCTATGGCTACACCTTC.

This clonotype occurred a few times. The V call is TRBV7-2, the J call TRBJ2-7; D gene uncertain. There are 15 residues in the CDR3. Between the trimmed V and J ends, which lost 1 base and 3 bases, there was a span of 13 bases. The germline gives CDR1 SGHTA, CDR2 FQGNSA. The chain's CDR3 is CASSLVVFGDYEQYF. In DNA, the CDR3 is TGTGCCAGCAGCTTAGTAGTTTTCGGAGACTACGAGCAGTACTTC.

Only a few counts were recorded for this clonotype. V is TRBV29-1 and J is TRBJ2-3; 7 bases are shared with TRBD2. Unmatched junction bases numbered 8, after V lost 6 bases and J lost 2 bases. Germline CDR1 reads SQVTM; CDR2 reads ANQGSEA. This CDR3 comprises 14 residues. The CDR3 DNA reads as TGCAGCGTGGGCTGGGGGGGAGACACAGATACGCAGTATTTT. Its protein is CSVGWGGDTDTQYF.

The chain carries TRBV7-8 and TRBJ1-6; a weak D match, TRBD1 (5 bases). From germline, CDR1 is SGHVS and CDR2 FQNEAQ. CDR3 length: 16 amino acids. V dropped 4 bases and J dropped 8 bases, with 18 bases sitting between them. The CDR3 is CASSYEYRGPDSPLHF. CDR3 bases: TGTGCCAGCAGCTACGAATATCGGGGACCGGATTCACCCCTCCACTTT.

Comment on this clonotype: With a much larger clone just one base away, this may be a read error. This chain links TRBV24-1 with TRBJ2-7; D unclear. The CDR3 length is 11 residues. V lost 6 bases, J lost 3 bases, and 5 bases lay in between. The germline V gene encodes CDR1 KGHDR and CDR2 SFDVKD. The CDR3 spells CATSKGYEQYF. CDR3 DNA: TGTGCCACCAGTAAAGGCTACGAGCAGTACTTC.